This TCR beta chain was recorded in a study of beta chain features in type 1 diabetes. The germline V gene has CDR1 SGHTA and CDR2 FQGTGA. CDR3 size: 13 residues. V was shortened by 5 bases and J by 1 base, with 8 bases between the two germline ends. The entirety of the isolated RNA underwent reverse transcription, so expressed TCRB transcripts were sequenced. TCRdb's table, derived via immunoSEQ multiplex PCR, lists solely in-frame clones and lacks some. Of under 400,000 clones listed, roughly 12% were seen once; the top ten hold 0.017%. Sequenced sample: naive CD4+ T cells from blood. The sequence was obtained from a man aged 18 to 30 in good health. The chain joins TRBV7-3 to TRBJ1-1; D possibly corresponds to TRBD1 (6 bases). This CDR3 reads CASSQDRNTEAFF. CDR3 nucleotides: TGTGCCAGCAGCCAGGACAGGAACACTGAAGCTTTCTTT.